This is a list of T cell receptor beta chains from one sample in a study of blood T cells in healthy people across ages. TCRdb re-derived calls from the 5' RACE reads in MiXCR, one entry per CDR3 protein. Of 1,300,000 or so distinct CDR3 sequences listed, approximately 60% are singletons. Sequencing input: blood. These TCRs come from a man younger than 30 in good health. The CDR3 runs from the conserved cysteine through the conserved F or W. Fields, in order: D gene, V gene, clone size, J gene, CDR3 length, CDR3 protein, CDR3 DNA. The D gene is left open where the match is weak. Part of the rows lack a size; the others show once, few, many or a class for expanded clones.

D gene: NA
V gene: TRBV28
clone size: few
J gene: TRBJ1-2
CDR3 length: 12
CDR3 protein: CASSSGVRGYTF
CDR3 DNA: TGTGCCAGCAGTTCTGGGGTTCGGGGCTACACCTTC

D gene: NA
V gene: TRBV4-2
clone size: few
J gene: TRBJ2-1
CDR3 length: 17
CDR3 protein: CASSQGPPGSSYNEQFF
CDR3 DNA: TGTGCCAGCAGCCAAGGGCCCCCGGGGAGCTCCTACAATGAGCAGTTCTTC

D gene: NA
V gene: TRBV7-2
clone size: NA
J gene: TRBJ2-3
CDR3 length: 14
CDR3 protein: CASSLDPGTDTLYF
CDR3 DNA: TGTGCCAGCAGCTTAGATCCGGGAACAGATACGCTGTATTTT

D gene: TRBD1
V gene: TRBV28
clone size: NA
J gene: TRBJ1-1
CDR3 length: 15
CDR3 protein: CASPRAGTGLTEAFF
CDR3 DNA: TGTGCCAGCCCCCGTGCCGGGACAGGGTTGACTGAAGCTTTCTTT

D gene: NA
V gene: TRBV20-1
clone size: few
J gene: TRBJ2-5
CDR3 length: 13
CDR3 protein: CSARVTSRKTQYF
CDR3 DNA: TGCAGTGCTAGAGTCACTAGCAGGAAGACCCAGTACTTC

D gene: NA
V gene: TRBV27
clone size: few
J gene: TRBJ2-7
CDR3 length: 14
CDR3 protein: CAIVGVRPGYEQYF
CDR3 DNA: TGTGCCATCGTCGGGGTCAGGCCGGGCTACGAGCAGTACTTC

D gene: NA
V gene: TRBV10-3
clone size: few
J gene: TRBJ1-1
CDR3 length: 13
CDR3 protein: CAISERLNTEAFF
CDR3 DNA: TGTGCCATCAGTGAGAGGCTGAACACTGAAGCTTTCTTT

D gene: NA
V gene: TRBV7-2
clone size: NA
J gene: TRBJ1-2
CDR3 length: 16
CDR3 protein: CASSEGRIPTIYGYTF
CDR3 DNA: TGTGCCAGCAGCGAAGGAAGGATACCCACTATCTATGGCTACACCTTC

D gene: NA
V gene: TRBV7-2
clone size: NA
J gene: TRBJ2-1
CDR3 length: 15
CDR3 protein: CASSLVAESYNEQFF
CDR3 DNA: TGTGCCAGCAGCTTAGTTGCGGAATCCTACAATGAGCAGTTCTTC

D gene: TRBD2
V gene: TRBV27
clone size: few
J gene: TRBJ2-1
CDR3 length: 19
CDR3 protein: CASSLFSPRLAGTYNEQFF
CDR3 DNA: TGTGCCAGCAGTTTATTTTCCCCCAGACTAGCGGGTACCTACAATGAGCAGTTCTTC

D gene: TRBD2
V gene: TRBV5-7
clone size: few
J gene: TRBJ2-1
CDR3 length: 18
CDR3 protein: CASSLPPGGTPSYNEQFF
CDR3 DNA: TGTGCCAGCAGCTTACCCCCGGGGGGGACTCCCTCCTACAATGAGCAGTTCTTC

D gene: NA
V gene: TRBV6-5
clone size: NA
J gene: TRBJ2-1
CDR3 length: 17
CDR3 protein: CASSYPPKFGTYNEQFF
CDR3 DNA: TGTGCCAGCAGTTACCCACCGAAATTTGGTACCTACAATGAGCAGTTCTTC

D gene: NA
V gene: TRBV7-9
clone size: NA
J gene: TRBJ1-1
CDR3 length: 14
CDR3 protein: CASSQSRGDTEAFF
CDR3 DNA: TGTGCCAGCAGCCAAAGCCGGGGGGACACTGAAGCTTTCTTT

D gene: NA
V gene: TRBV11-2
clone size: NA
J gene: TRBJ2-7
CDR3 length: 14
CDR3 protein: CASSSLQAFYEQYF
CDR3 DNA: TGTGCCAGCAGCTCTTTGCAGGCATTCTACGAGCAGTACTTC

D gene: NA
V gene: TRBV28
clone size: NA
J gene: TRBJ1-5
CDR3 length: 14
CDR3 protein: CASSPMAGNQPQHF
CDR3 DNA: TGTGCCAGCAGTCCCATGGCCGGCAATCAGCCCCAGCATTTT

D gene: NA
V gene: TRBV29-1
clone size: few
J gene: TRBJ2-1
CDR3 length: 10
CDR3 protein: CSVASIEQFF
CDR3 DNA: TGCAGCGTTGCCTCCATTGAGCAGTTCTTC

D gene: TRBD2
V gene: TRBV7-2
clone size: NA
J gene: TRBJ2-1
CDR3 length: 14
CDR3 protein: CASSLRGGLGEQFF
CDR3 DNA: TGTGCCAGCAGCCTACGGGGGGGGCTCGGTGAGCAGTTCTTC

D gene: NA
V gene: TRBV7-6
clone size: NA
J gene: TRBJ2-1
CDR3 length: 15
CDR3 protein: CASSQGGPRYNEQFF
CDR3 DNA: TGTGCCAGCAGCCAAGGAGGGCCGAGGTACAATGAGCAGTTCTTC

D gene: NA
V gene: TRBV28
clone size: NA
J gene: TRBJ1-2
CDR3 length: 14
CDR3 protein: CASRMTPTFYGYTF
CDR3 DNA: TGTGCCAGCAGGATGACACCTACTTTCTATGGCTACACCTTC

D gene: NA
V gene: TRBV20-1
clone size: NA
J gene: TRBJ1-6
CDR3 length: 14
CDR3 protein: CSARDRTSEGPLHF
CDR3 DNA: TGCAGTGCTCGGGACCGAACTTCCGAAGGACCCCTCCACTTT

D gene: NA
V gene: TRBV15
clone size: few
J gene: TRBJ1-5
CDR3 length: 16
CDR3 protein: CATSRGGPLRAQPQHF
CDR3 DNA: TGTGCCACCAGCAGAGGAGGGCCCCTGAGGGCCCAGCCCCAGCATTTT

D gene: NA
V gene: TRBV12-3/TRBV12-4
clone size: NA
J gene: TRBJ2-7
CDR3 length: 11
CDR3 protein: CAAGVNGEQYF
CDR3 DNA: TGTGCCGCAGGTGTCAATGGCGAGCAGTACTTC

D gene: NA
V gene: TRBV4-1
clone size: few
J gene: TRBJ2-7
CDR3 length: 14
CDR3 protein: CASSQVGSGYEQYF
CDR3 DNA: TGCGCCAGCAGCCAAGTGGGCAGCGGGTACGAGCAGTACTTC

D gene: TRBD2
V gene: TRBV7-2
clone size: few
J gene: TRBJ2-7
CDR3 length: 16
CDR3 protein: CASSWLAVAGTYEQYF
CDR3 DNA: TGTGCCAGCAGCTGGCTTGCGGTAGCGGGGACCTACGAGCAGTACTTC

D gene: NA
V gene: TRBV20-1
clone size: NA
J gene: TRBJ1-2
CDR3 length: 12
CDR3 protein: CTAGGESYGYTF
CDR3 DNA: TGCACCGCGGGGGGGGAGAGCTATGGCTACACCTTC

D gene: TRBD2
V gene: TRBV12-3/TRBV12-4
clone size: few
J gene: TRBJ2-1
CDR3 length: 14
CDR3 protein: CASSLLAGENEQFF
CDR3 DNA: TGTGCCAGCAGTTTACTAGCGGGAGAGAATGAGCAGTTCTTC

D gene: NA
V gene: TRBV10-3
clone size: NA
J gene: TRBJ2-5
CDR3 length: 12
CDR3 protein: CAISPGQGTQYF
CDR3 DNA: TGTGCCATCAGCCCAGGCCAAGGGACCCAGTACTTC

D gene: NA
V gene: TRBV20-1
clone size: NA
J gene: TRBJ1-2
CDR3 length: 14
CDR3 protein: CSATSGGLEYGYTF
CDR3 DNA: TGCAGTGCTACCTCGGGGGGATTGGAGTATGGCTACACCTTC

D gene: NA
V gene: TRBV6-2/TRBV6-3
clone size: few
J gene: TRBJ2-3
CDR3 length: 14
CDR3 protein: CASSYGSAGDTQYF
CDR3 DNA: TGTGCCAGCAGTTACGGATCGGCTGGAGATACGCAGTATTTT

D gene: NA
V gene: TRBV11-2
clone size: NA
J gene: TRBJ2-7
CDR3 length: 17
CDR3 protein: CASSFGDTPMASYEQYF
CDR3 DNA: TGTGCCAGCAGCTTTGGGGACACCCCTATGGCTTCATACGAGCAGTACTTC

D gene: NA
V gene: TRBV6-5
clone size: NA
J gene: TRBJ1-2
CDR3 length: 15
CDR3 protein: CASSYRDGTNYGYTF
CDR3 DNA: TGTGCCAGCAGTTACCGGGACGGGACTAACTATGGCTACACCTTC

D gene: TRBD1
V gene: TRBV29-1
clone size: NA
J gene: TRBJ2-7
CDR3 length: 13
CDR3 protein: CSVVGQGVGEQYF
CDR3 DNA: TGCAGCGTTGTTGGACAGGGGGTTGGCGAGCAGTACTTC

D gene: NA
V gene: TRBV6-2/TRBV6-3
clone size: NA
J gene: TRBJ2-7
CDR3 length: 15
CDR3 protein: CASSYGRRTSYEQYF
CDR3 DNA: TGTGCCAGCAGTTACGGACGCCGAACCTCCTACGAGCAGTACTTC

D gene: NA
V gene: TRBV4-2
clone size: few
J gene: TRBJ2-3
CDR3 length: 16
CDR3 protein: CASSQVGLTGSDTQYF
CDR3 DNA: TGTGCCAGCAGCCAAGTAGGGCTTACAGGATCAGATACGCAGTATTTT

D gene: TRBD2
V gene: TRBV4-1
clone size: NA
J gene: TRBJ2-3
CDR3 length: 15
CDR3 protein: CASSQTSGDGDTQYF
CDR3 DNA: TGCGCCAGCAGCCAAACTAGCGGGGACGGAGATACGCAGTATTTT

D gene: NA
V gene: TRBV21-1
clone size: NA
J gene: TRBJ1-6
CDR3 length: 8
CDR3 protein: CAIPTPHF
CDR3 DNA: TGTGCCATCCCAACCCCCCACTTT

D gene: TRBD2
V gene: TRBV3-1
clone size: NA
J gene: TRBJ2-5
CDR3 length: 16
CDR3 protein: CASSQIWGGPGETQYF
CDR3 DNA: TGTGCCAGCAGCCAAATTTGGGGAGGGCCAGGGGAGACCCAGTACTTC

D gene: TRBD1
V gene: TRBV2
clone size: few
J gene: TRBJ2-1
CDR3 length: 14
CDR3 protein: CASTLTTGLNEQFF
CDR3 DNA: TGTGCCAGCACTCTAACGACAGGGCTCAATGAGCAGTTCTTC

D gene: NA
V gene: TRBV29-1
clone size: NA
J gene: TRBJ2-1
CDR3 length: 12
CDR3 protein: CSVEGQTDEQFF
CDR3 DNA: TGCAGCGTTGAAGGCCAGACCGATGAGCAGTTCTTC

D gene: TRBD2
V gene: TRBV20-1
clone size: NA
J gene: TRBJ2-3
CDR3 length: 15
CDR3 protein: CSACGTGRAVDTQYF
CDR3 DNA: TGCAGTGCTTGTGGGACCGGGAGGGCCGTAGATACGCAGTATTTT

D gene: NA
V gene: TRBV4-3
clone size: NA
J gene: TRBJ2-7
CDR3 length: 15
CDR3 protein: CASSQEVVTGYEQYF
CDR3 DNA: TGCGCCAGCAGCCAAGAAGTGGTCACCGGCTACGAGCAGTACTTC

D gene: TRBD2
V gene: TRBV3-1
clone size: NA
J gene: TRBJ2-3
CDR3 length: 19
CDR3 protein: CASSLWVGTSGRRVDTQYF
CDR3 DNA: TGTGCCAGCAGCCTGTGGGTCGGGACTAGCGGGAGACGAGTAGATACGCAGTATTTT

D gene: NA
V gene: TRBV7-2
clone size: NA
J gene: TRBJ1-2
CDR3 length: 12
CDR3 protein: CASSSPYYGYTF
CDR3 DNA: TGTGCCAGCAGCTCCCCATACTATGGCTACACCTTC

D gene: NA
V gene: TRBV3-1
clone size: NA
J gene: TRBJ2-5
CDR3 length: 16
CDR3 protein: CAGSQEAVGGGETQYF
CDR3 DNA: TGTGCCGGCAGCCAAGAGGCAGTAGGCGGAGGCGAGACCCAGTACTTC

D gene: NA
V gene: TRBV13
clone size: NA
J gene: TRBJ2-3
CDR3 length: 14
CDR3 protein: CASSLFGITDTQYF
CDR3 DNA: TGTGCCAGCAGCTTATTCGGGATCACAGATACGCAGTATTTT

D gene: NA
V gene: TRBV6-1
clone size: NA
J gene: TRBJ1-5
CDR3 length: 15
CDR3 protein: CASSETAASNQPQHF
CDR3 DNA: TGTGCCAGCAGTGAAACGGCAGCTAGCAATCAGCCCCAGCATTTT